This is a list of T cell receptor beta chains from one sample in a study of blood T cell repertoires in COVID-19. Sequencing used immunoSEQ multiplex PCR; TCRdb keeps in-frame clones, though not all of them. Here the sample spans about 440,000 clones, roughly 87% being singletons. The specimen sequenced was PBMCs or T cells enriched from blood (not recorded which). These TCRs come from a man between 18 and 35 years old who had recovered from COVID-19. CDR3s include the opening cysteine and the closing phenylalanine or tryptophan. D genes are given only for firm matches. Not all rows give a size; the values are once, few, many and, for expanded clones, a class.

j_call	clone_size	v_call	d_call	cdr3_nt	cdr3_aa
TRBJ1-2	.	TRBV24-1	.	TGTGCCACCAGTGATCTCACAGGTTATGGCTACACCTTC	CATSDLTGYGYTF
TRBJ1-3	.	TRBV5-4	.	TGTGCCAGCAGCTTGTCAGGGTCTTCTGGAAACACCATATATTTT	CASSLSGSSGNTIYF
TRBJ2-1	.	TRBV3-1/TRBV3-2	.	TGTGCCAGCAGCCAAGTCGTGAATGAGCAGTTCTTC	CASSQVVNEQFF
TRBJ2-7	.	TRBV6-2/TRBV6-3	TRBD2	TGTGCCAGCAGTTACTCGACTACTAGCGGAAACTACGAGCAGTACTTC	CASSYSTTSGNYEQYF
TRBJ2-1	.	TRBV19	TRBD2	TGTGCCAGTAGTATCGGACAGGGCACCCTAGCGGGAGAGGTTGAGCAGTTCTTC	CASSIGQGTLAGEVEQFF
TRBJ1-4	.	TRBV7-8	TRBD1	TGTGCCAGCAACACAGGACAGGGATATGAAAAACTGTTTTTT	CASNTGQGYEKLFF
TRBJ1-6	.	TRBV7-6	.	TGTGCCAGCAGCTTAGCGCGGGGGTCGTGGAATAATTCACCCCTCCACTTT	CASSLARGSWNNSPLHF
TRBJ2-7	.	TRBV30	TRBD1	TGTGCCTGGAGTGTATGGGACAGGGGGCTGTCCTACGAGCAGTACTTC	CAWSVWDRGLSYEQYF
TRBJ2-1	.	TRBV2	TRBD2	TGTGCCAGCAGTGACTCACTAGCGGATGAGCAGTTCTTC	CASSDSLADEQFF
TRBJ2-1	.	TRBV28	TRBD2	TGTGCCAGCAGCCCCGTCGGAGGCGGGAGCTACAATGAGCAGTTCTTC	CASSPVGGGSYNEQFF
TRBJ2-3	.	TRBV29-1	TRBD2	TGCAGCGTTGAATTTATGGCGGGAGCTGGAGATACGCAGTATTTT	CSVEFMAGAGDTQYF
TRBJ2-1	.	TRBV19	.	TGTGCCAGTAGTATATTAGGGGCCCTGGGGGAGCAGTTCTTC	CASSILGALGEQFF
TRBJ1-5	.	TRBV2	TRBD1	TGTGCCAGCAGTGAAAATCGGGGGACAGGGTTCTTCTACCGTCAGCCCCAGCATTTT	CASSENRGTGFFYRQPQHF
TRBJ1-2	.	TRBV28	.	TGTGCCAGCAGTTTCTTCCGCAGGGCCAAGCAGCACGGCTACACCTTC	CASSFFRRAKQHGYTF
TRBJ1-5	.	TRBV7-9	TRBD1	TGTGCCAGCAGGAGGACAGGGGATCAGCCCCAGCATTTT	CASRRTGDQPQHF
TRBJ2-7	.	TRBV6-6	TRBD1	TGTGCCAGCAGTCTGGGACAGGGAACCTACGAGCAGTACTTC	CASSLGQGTYEQYF
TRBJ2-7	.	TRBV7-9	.	TGTGCCAGCAGCTTGAGAGGGCAGAGCTCCTACGAGCAGTACTTC	CASSLRGQSSYEQYF
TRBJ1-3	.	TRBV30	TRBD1	TGTGCCTGGAGTGTGGCAGGGGGAGGTGGAAACACCATATATTTT	CAWSVAGGGGNTIYF
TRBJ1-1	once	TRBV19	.	TGTGCCAGTAGTATGGCCACCTCTGAAGCTTTCTTT	CASSMATSEAFF
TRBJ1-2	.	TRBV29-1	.	TGCAGCGTTGCCCACTACTATGGCTACACCTTC	CSVAHYYGYTF
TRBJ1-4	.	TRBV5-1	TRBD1	TGCGCCAGCAGCCCGTGGACAGGGTCTAATGAAAAACTGTTTTTT	CASSPWTGSNEKLFF
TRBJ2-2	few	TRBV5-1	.	TGCGCCAGCAGCTTGGATCTTCCCTTCACCGGGGAGCTGTTTTTT	CASSLDLPFTGELFF
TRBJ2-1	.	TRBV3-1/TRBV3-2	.	TGTGCCAGCAGCCCAGGGGCTTACAATGAGCAGTTCTTC	CASSPGAYNEQFF
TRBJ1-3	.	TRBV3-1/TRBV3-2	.	TGTGCCAGCCACCAGACGGGTCCGACAGACACCATATATTTT	CASHQTGPTDTIYF
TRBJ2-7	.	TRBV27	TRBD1	TGTGCCAGCAGTTTAGTGACAGGGAGCTCCTACGAGCAGTACTTC	CASSLVTGSSYEQYF
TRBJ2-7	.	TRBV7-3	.	TGTGCCAGCAGACTCACCCGGGACTTTGGGGAATGCGAGCAGTACTTC	CASRLTRDFGECEQYF
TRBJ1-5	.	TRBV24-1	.	TGTGCCACCGGCAAGTATCCCCAGCATTTT	CATGKYPQHF
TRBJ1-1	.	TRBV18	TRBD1	TGTGCCAGCTCACCGACCCGACAGGGGGGTAGCACTGAAGCTTTCTTT	CASSPTRQGGSTEAFF
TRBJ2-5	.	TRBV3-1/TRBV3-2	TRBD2	TGTGCCAGCAGCCAGAGAGCGGGAGAAGAGACCCAGTACTTC	CASSQRAGEETQYF
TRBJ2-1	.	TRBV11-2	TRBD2	TGTGCCAGCAGCACCCGACTAGCGAGGAACAATGAGCAGTTCTTC	CASSTRLARNNEQFF
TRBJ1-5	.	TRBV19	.	TGTGCCAGTAGTCATTCCAGGGGCGCGACCCAACTTAGCAATCAGCCCCAGCATTTT	CASSHSRGATQLSNQPQHF
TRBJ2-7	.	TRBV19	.	TGTGCCAGTAGTGCTACCCCGACAGTCCTGGGGCACTACGAGCAGTACTTC	CASSATPTVLGHYEQYF
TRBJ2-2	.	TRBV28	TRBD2	TGTGCCAGCAGTCTGCTATCGGGACTAGCGGGAGCGGTCGGGGAGCTGTTTTTT	CASSLLSGLAGAVGELFF
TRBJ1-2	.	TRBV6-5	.	TGTGCCAGCTCATTATCCGAGGAATGGAATGGCTACACCTTC	CASSLSEEWNGYTF
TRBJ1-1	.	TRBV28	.	TGTGCCAGCAGTTGGGCCCTGAACACTGAAGCTTTCTTT	CASSWALNTEAFF
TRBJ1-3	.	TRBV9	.	TGTGCCAGCAGCGTGGGCTCCTCTGGAAACACCATATATTTT	CASSVGSSGNTIYF
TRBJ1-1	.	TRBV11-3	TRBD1	TGTGCCAGCAGCTCTATGACAGGGGGCAATACTGAAGCTTTCTTT	CASSSMTGGNTEAFF
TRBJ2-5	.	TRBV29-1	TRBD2	TGCAGCGGGGCCGGGACTAGTGACGAGACCCAGTACTTC	CSGAGTSDETQYF
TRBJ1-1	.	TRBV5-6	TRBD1	TGTGCCAGCAGCCCGGACAGGGGTGGGACTGAAGCTTTCTTT	CASSPDRGGTEAFF
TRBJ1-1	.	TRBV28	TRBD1	TGTGCCAGCAGTCAGACCGGGACAGGGGGGACAGAAGCTTTCTTT	CASSQTGTGGTEAFF
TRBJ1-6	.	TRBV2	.	TGTGCCACAACGAGGTCCTATAATTCACCCCTCCACTTT	CATTRSYNSPLHF
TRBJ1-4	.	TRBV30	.	TGTGCCTGGAGTGTATTAGACTTTGCAACTAATGAAAAACTGTTTTTT	CAWSVLDFATNEKLFF
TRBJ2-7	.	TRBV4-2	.	TGTGCCAGCAGCCAAGATGGTATGACTAGGTGGGACGAGCAGTACTTC	CASSQDGMTRWDEQYF
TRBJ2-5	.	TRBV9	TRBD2	TGTGCCAGCACCGCCGAAAGAGCTAGCGGGCGGCAGACCCAGTACTTC	CASTAERASGRQTQYF
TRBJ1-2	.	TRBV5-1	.	TGCGCCAGCAGCCCGAGCAGGGCAGGCGGAGAGGGCTACACCTTC	CASSPSRAGGEGYTF
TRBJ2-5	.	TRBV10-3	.	TGTGCCATCAGTGAGACAGGCCAAGAGACCCAGTACTTC	CAISETGQETQYF
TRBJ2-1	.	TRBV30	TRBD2	TGTGCCTGGGGCGGGAGTAGTTCCTACAATGAGCAGTTCTTC	CAWGGSSSYNEQFF